These 23 T cell receptor beta chains were sequenced from one sample in a study of siplizumab effects on memory and regulatory T cells. Generated by immunoSEQ multiplex PCR, the TCRdb table keeps only in-frame clones and is missing some. Among some 100,000 clones listed, roughly 93% were seen once. Source material: CD8+ T cells sorted from blood. The origin of the receptors is a human donor in good health.

The V and J genes are TRBV19 and TRBJ2-2; the D call may be TRBD1 or TRBD2 (5 bases each). Germline V lookup: CDR1 LNHDA, CDR2 SQIVND (reference sequence). The length of the CDR3 is 20 residues. Trimming cost V 5 bases and J 0 bases, with 25 bases left between them. DNA of the CDR3: TGTGCCAGTAGTGTCCGCAGTTATCCCAGGGACCTGGCGAACACCGGGGAGCTGTTTTTT. Translation: CASSVRSYPRDLANTGELFF.

The chain employs TRBV2 and TRBJ1-4; perhaps TRBD1 as D (6 bases). This CDR3 has 14 amino acids. Germline CDR1 and CDR2: SNHLY and FYNNEI. With 7 bases removed from V and 3 bases from J, the gap between germline ends came to 12 bases. CDR3 nucleotide sequence: TGTGCCAGCACCCACAGGGTTGCTAATGAAAAACTGTTTTTT. It yields the protein CASTHRVANEKLFF.

In DNA, the CDR3 is TGTGCCAGCAGCAACAGGGAGAACTATGGCTACACCTTC. Its protein is CASSNRENYGYTF. The V call is TRBV2, the J call TRBJ1-2; D perhaps matches TRBD1 (6 bases). Trimming left V 6 bases short and J 2 bases short, with 10 bases between. The length of the CDR3 is 13 residues. The germline V gene has CDR1 SNHLY and CDR2 FYNNEI. The variable domain in full, completed from reference TRBV2 and TRBJ1-2, reads EPEVTQTPSHQVTQMGQEVILRCVPISNHLYFYWYRQILGQKVEFLVSFYNNEISEKSEIFDDQFSVERPDGSNFTLKIRSTKLEDSAMYFCASSNRENYGYTFGSGTRLTVV.

The rearrangement uses TRBV5-6 and TRBJ2-7, with D uncertain. The CDR3 runs 14 residues. Germline-derived CDR1 and CDR2 are SGHDT and YYEEEE. V was pared by 3 bases and J by 4 bases, with 14 bases between. The DNA of the CDR3 is TGTGCCAGCAGCTCACGGCAGACTCCTTACGAGCAGTACTTC. This codes for CASSSRQTPYEQYF. Based on the CDR3 plus reference TRBV5-6 and TRBJ2-7, the full variable domain is DAGVTQSPTHLIKTRGQQVTLRCSPKSGHDTVSWYQQALGQGPQFIFQYYEEEERQRGNFPDRFSGHQFPNYSSELNVNALLLGDSALYLCASSSRQTPYEQYFGPGTRLTVT.

The chain carries TRBV5-1 and TRBJ2-7, with D possibly matching TRBD2 (6 bases). CDR1 SGHRS and CDR2 YFSETQ come from the germline V gene. V lost 0 bases, J lost 0 bases, and 13 bases lay in between. The CDR3 consists of 16 residues. CDR3 region: CASSLAPGEVSYEQYF. The CDR3 DNA is TGCGCCAGCAGCTTGGCCCCGGGGGAGGTCTCCTACGAGCAGTACTTC.

The V call is TRBV7-9, the J call TRBJ2-7, with a tentative D call TRBD1 (6 bases). Trimming removed 3 bases at V and 0 bases at J, with 9 bases between. Germline loops: CDR1 SEHNR, CDR2 FQNEAQ (reference sequence). This CDR3 has 14 residues. This CDR3 is CASSFRDNSYEQYF. CDR3 sequence (DNA): TGTGCCAGCAGCTTTCGGGACAACTCCTACGAGCAGTACTTC.

The table lists this clone with a count of one. V gene TRBV27 combines with J gene TRBJ2-7; 12 nucleotides match TRBD1. CDR1 is MNHEY and CDR2 is SMNVEV in the germline V gene (reference sequence). Unmatched junction bases numbered 8, after V lost 5 bases and J lost 6 bases. The CDR3 sequence is 15 residues long. DNA of the CDR3: TGTGCCAGCAGTCCATCCGGGACAGGGGGCTCCGAGCAGTACTTC. It encodes CASSPSGTGGSEQYF.

V usage is TRBV4-1 and J usage is TRBJ2-7, with D unresolved. The CDR3 totals 14 residues. V lost 0 bases, J lost 7 bases, and 13 bases lay in between. Germline V lookup: CDR1 MGHRA, CDR2 YSYEKL. The CDR3 bases are TGCGCCAGCAGCCAAGATTCGGCCCCGCAGGAGCAGTACTTC. This gives the protein CASSQDSAPQEQYF.

The rearrangement joins TRBV20-1 to TRBJ2-7; D gene unclear. CDR1 DFQATT and CDR2 SNEGSKA come from the germline V gene (reference sequence). Trimming left V 5 bases short and J 7 bases short, with 12 bases between. The CDR3 totals 11 residues. CDR3 nucleotide sequence: TGCAGTGCTTCGGACGGCTGGGAGCAGTACTTC. Amino acid sequence: CSASDGWEQYF.

The J gene is TRBJ2-5, the V gene TRBV7-9; the D call may be TRBD1 or TRBD2 (5 bases each). The DNA end is a closer match to TRBJ2-7, so the J assignment may be wrong. This CDR3 spans 16 amino acids. CDR1 and CDR2 from the germline V gene are SEHNR and FQNEAQ (reference sequence). CDR3 protein: CASSPGAGVLSYEQYF. In nucleotides, the CDR3 is TGTGCCAGCAGCCCTGGGGCGGGCGTTCTCTCATACGAGCAGTACTTC.

V usage is TRBV25-1 and J usage is TRBJ2-5; TRBD1 matches 7 bases. CDR1 and CDR2 from the germline V gene are MGHDK and SYGVNS. The CDR3 is made up of 15 amino acids. V shed 1 base and J 2 bases; nucleotides not matched to a gene: 4. CDR3 sequence: CASSEWDSGQETQYF. CDR3 coding DNA: TGTGCCAGCAGTGAATGGGACAGCGGACAAGAGACCCAGTACTTC. Filled out from reference TRBV25-1 and TRBJ2-5, the complete variable domain reads EADIYQTPRYLVIGTGKKITLECSQTMGHDKMYWYQQDPGMELHLIHYSYGVNSTEKGDLSSESTVSRIRTEHFPLTLESARPSHTSQYLCASSEWDSGQETQYFGPGTRLLVL.

This clone appeared a single time. This chain uses TRBV19 with TRBJ2-2, with unresolved D. V was pared by 8 bases and J by 5 bases, with 9 bases between. The CDR3 extends over 12 amino acids. Germline CDR1 LNHDA, CDR2 SQIVND (reference sequence). CDR3 nucleotide sequence: TGTGCCAGTGGTTTTATGACCGGGGAGCTGTTTTTT. This encodes CASGFMTGELFF.

The V call is TRBV7-3, the J call TRBJ2-1; 10 nucleotides align to TRBD2. The J segment lost 7 bases and the V segment lost 4 bases, leaving 10 bases of the junction unmatched. Per germline, CDR1 SGHTA and CDR2 FQGTGA. The CDR3 length is 16 residues. The CDR3 sequence: CASSSLAGGYKNEQFF. The CDR3 nucleotides read TGTGCCAGCAGCTCTTTAGCGGGGGGTTACAAAAATGAGCAGTTCTTC.

Written as DNA, the CDR3 is TGTGCCAGCAGCTCCAGCTCGACAGCGGACGAGCAGTACTTC. This encodes CASSSSSTADEQYF. The genes are TRBV11-3 and TRBJ2-7; perhaps D is TRBD1 or TRBD2 (5 bases each). V lost 4 bases, J lost 5 bases, and 15 bases lay in between. Germline CDR1 reads SGHNT; CDR2 reads YENEEA. The CDR3 totals 14 residues.

The J gene is TRBJ2-1, the V gene TRBV29-1; D is undetermined. The germline CDR1 and CDR2 sequences are SQVTM and ANQGSEA. The CDR3 loop spans 11 amino acids. V gave up 4 bases and J gave up 7 bases, with 8 bases separating them. DNA for the CDR3: TGCAGCGTTGGAGTGAGGAATGAGCAGTTCTTC. It yields the protein CSVGVRNEQFF.

V and J are TRBV7-2 and TRBJ2-1, with a tentative D call TRBD2 (6 bases). Germline V CDR1 and CDR2: SGHTA, FQGNSA. Trimming removed 6 bases from V and 6 bases from J, with 6 bases in between. The CDR3 totals 11 residues. The CDR3, as DNA: TGTGCCAGCAGGGGGGGCAATGAGCAGTTCTTC. Encoded protein: CASRGGNEQFF.

V usage is TRBV4-1 and J usage is TRBJ1-2; D is unclear. Per germline, CDR1 MGHRA and CDR2 YSYEKL. The CDR3 runs to 17 residues. The V end was cut by 0 bases, the J end by 4 bases, with 18 bases between. CDR3 nucleotides: TGCGCCAGCAGCCAAGATTCTGATCGGCAGGATGGCTATGGCTACACCTTC. Encoded protein: CASSQDSDRQDGYGYTF.

This chain uses TRBV6-5 with TRBJ2-7; TRBD1 might be the D (6 bases). This CDR3 has 16 amino acids. The V gene lost 3 bases and the J gene lost 3 bases, with 18 bases spanning the gap. Germline V gene lookup returns CDR1 MNHEY and CDR2 SVGAGI. CDR3 DNA sequence: TGTGCCAGCAGTTATCACCGTCGGGACAAGCTCTACGAGCAGTACTTC. Its translation is CASSYHRRDKLYEQYF.

This chain connects TRBV27 to TRBJ2-7, with TRBD1 matching over 7 bases. J gave up 0 bases and V 5 bases, and 1 base lay outside the gene matches. From germline, CDR1 is MNHEY and CDR2 SMNVEV (reference sequence). This CDR3 spans 13 amino acids. The CDR3 DNA follows: TGTGCCAGCAGTACAGGGGTCTCCTACGAGCAGTACTTC. This sequence encodes CASSTGVSYEQYF.

The V gene is TRBV4-3, the J gene TRBJ2-1; TRBD2 might be the D (6 bases). CDR1 and CDR2 from the germline V gene are LGHNA and YSLEER. CDR3 length: 16 residues. Between the trimmed V and J ends, which lost 1 base and 2 bases, there was a span of 12 bases. CDR3 region: CASSQAGSSTYNEQFF. For the CDR3, the DNA is TGCGCCAGCAGCCAAGCCGGGAGCAGCACCTACAATGAGCAGTTCTTC.

CDR3 bases: TGCGCCAGCAGCCTCCGGGACAGGGAAGAGACCCAGTACTTC. Its translation is CASSLRDREETQYF. This rearrangement joins TRBV4-1 to TRBJ2-5; 9 bases match TRBD1. V lost 4 bases and J lost 3; bases outside the gene matches: 3. CDR1 is MGHRA, CDR2 YSYEKL, per germline. The CDR3 runs 14 residues.

J is TRBJ1-2 and V is TRBV10-3, with unresolved D. V was cut by 2 bases and J by 4 bases, with 8 bases left in between. This CDR3 comprises 13 residues. CDR1 is ENHRY, CDR2 SYGVKD, per germline. The CDR3 sequence: CAISEGTGYGYTF. The CDR3 DNA sequence: TGTGCCATCAGTGAGGGAACCGGCTATGGCTACACCTTC.

The rearrangement links TRBV4-2 to TRBJ2-3; no clear D. V was pared by 4 bases and J by 6 bases, with 14 bases between. Germline V gives CDR1 LGHNA, CDR2 YNFKEQ. CDR3 length: 14 amino acids. The CDR3 region has the DNA TGTGCCAGCAGCCCGCTCGGCAGTCCGGATACGCAGTATTTT. As protein: CASSPLGSPDTQYF.